This T cell receptor beta chain was sequenced during a study of metastatic and nonmetastatic thyroid tumors (dated by TCRdb to 2019 to 2021). Background for the entire study: Repertoires from peripheral blood and from tumor or nodule tissue samples of malignant and benign thyroid patients were compared. The full study reports these points: In both blood and tumor samples, TCR beta diversity was reported to be significantly higher in malignant tumors than in benign nodules.

V is trimmed back by 6 bases and J by 0 bases, and the junction contains 5 bases that no gene match accounts for. From its cysteine to its phenylalanine, the CDR3 spans 14 amino acids. Only the CDR3 region is kept as DNA, spanning 42 bases read in frame from base 1. According to the germline V gene, CDR1 reads SNHLY and CDR2 reads FYNNEI. This clone has only a few counts. Its binding antigen is unknown. The input lacks base qualities; no much larger clone sits a single base away. Before undergoing thyroid surgery, none of the patients had been given any kind of treatment. Using T-cell receptor beta sequencing, the study looked back at clinical samples from patients collected from about 2011 to 2018. Receptor amplification or capture employed PCR. The instrument given in TCRdb is Illumina HiSeq 4000. High-throughput sequencing was used to profile the CDR3 region of the TCR beta-chain in every patient. The paper's processing steps were these. Drawing on CDR3 differences between clinicopathological groups, the researchers built a classifier meant to tell apart patients with distant-metastatic papillary thyroid cancer. The Shannon index was used to measure repertoire diversity, and the Morisita-Horn index was used to measure how similar tumor and blood repertoires were. Clones were called with MiXCR by TCRdb after fastp trimmed the public reads at Q25, and only in-frame beta chains were retained. For this entry, the V and J calls and clone size follow TCRdb and not the study's own pipeline. The sample yields 60,000 to 75,000 clones; approximately 4% were counted once. 20% to 25% of the sample belongs to the ten largest clones.

The receptor comes from a female donor with papillary thyroid cancer or a benign thyroid nodule (not recorded which). Some clones in this sample may be carry-over from other donors' samples. Recombination joined TRBV2 with TRBJ2-7; TRBD2 matches 7 bases in the middle. The sample comprised blood. The DNA is TGTGCCAGCAGCGACTGGGACTACTCCTACGAGCAGTACTTC. This gives the protein CASSDWDYSYEQYF.